The rows below give T cell receptor beta chains drawn from one sample of a study of cytomegalovirus exposure and HLA in healthy donors. Repertoires were generated with immunoSEQ multiplex PCR, while TCRdb's copy carries only in-frame clones and drops some. The sample consists of roughly 100,000 clones, 65% to 80% of them appearing once. Sequencing was carried out using PBMCs. These receptors were collected from a male donor in good health and CMV-seronegative. The CDR3 runs from the conserved cysteine through the conserved F or W. D genes are given only for firm matches. Some rows have no size entry. The others give once, few or many, or a class for an expanded clone.

CDR3 length	clone size	D gene	V gene	J gene	CDR3 protein	CDR3 DNA
14	NA	NA	TRBV6-1	TRBJ2-6	CASSQLSGANVLTF	TGTGCCAGCAGTCAACTCTCTGGGGCCAACGTCCTGACTTTC
17	NA	TRBD2	TRBV11-2	TRBJ2-7	CASSLGPLAGGASEQYF	TGTGCCAGCAGCTTAGGCCCCCTAGCGGGAGGCGCCTCTGAGCAGTACTTC
14	NA	NA	TRBV19	TRBJ2-3	CASRVGVGTDTQYF	TGTGCCAGTAGGGTCGGGGTTGGTACAGATACGCAGTATTTT
16	NA	TRBD2	TRBV30	TRBJ2-7	CAWSGGSGRVTYEQYF	TGTGCCTGGAGTGGTGGAAGCGGGAGGGTTACGTACGAGCAGTACTTC
14	NA	TRBD1	TRBV18	TRBJ1-6	CASSGGTDNSPLHF	TGTGCCAGCTCAGGGGGGACAGATAATTCACCCCTCCACTTT
15	NA	NA	TRBV7-9	TRBJ2-3	CASSLASGYTDTQYF	TGTGCCAGCAGCTTAGCTAGCGGATACACAGATACGCAGTATTTT
16	NA	TRBD2	TRBV7-2	TRBJ2-7	CASSISWGTSGYEQYF	TGTGCCAGCAGCATCTCCTGGGGGACTAGCGGCTACGAGCAGTACTTC
15	NA	TRBD1	TRBV27	TRBJ2-1	CASSPRQGPYNEQFF	TGTGCCAGCAGTCCTCGACAGGGACCTTACAATGAGCAGTTCTTC
16	NA	TRBD2	TRBV5-1	TRBJ2-3	CASSLGPGLVGDTQYF	TGCGCCAGCAGCTTGGGACCGGGACTAGTAGGGGATACGCAGTATTTT
16	NA	NA	TRBV10-1	TRBJ2-5	CASSDLGSSGQETQYF	TGCGCCAGCAGTGATTTGGGGAGTTCGGGCCAAGAGACCCAGTACTTC
19	NA	NA	TRBV28	TRBJ1-1	CASSSFVRRQAPRDTEAFF	TGTGCCAGCAGTTCCTTCGTTCGCCGGCAGGCCCCTCGCGACACTGAAGCTTTCTTT
13	NA	NA	TRBV30	TRBJ1-4	CAWSGGQPGKLFF	TGTGCCTGGAGCGGCGGACAGCCCGGAAAACTGTTTTTT
14	NA	NA	TRBV19	TRBJ2-2	CASERALNTGELFF	TGTGCCAGTGAGCGGGCATTAAACACCGGGGAGCTGTTTTTT
15	NA	NA	TRBV5-8	TRBJ2-3	CASTPRRGGTDTQYF	TGTGCCAGCACCCCTCGCAGGGGTGGAACAGATACGCAGTATTTT
12	NA	NA	TRBV6-5	TRBJ1-1	CASSSRDSEAFF	TGTGCCAGCAGCTCCAGAGACAGTGAAGCTTTCTTT
13	NA	TRBD1	TRBV30	TRBJ1-2	CAWRSGGAWGYTF	TGTGCCTGGAGATCAGGGGGCGCTTGGGGCTACACCTTC
15	NA	TRBD2	TRBV5-6	TRBJ2-1	CASSLKAGGYNEQFF	TGTGCCAGCAGCTTGAAAGCGGGAGGGTACAATGAGCAGTTCTTC
18	NA	NA	TRBV28	TRBJ1-5	CASSSVWEGSFSNQPQHF	TGTGCCAGCAGTTCCGTTTGGGAGGGGTCATTTAGCAATCAGCCCCAGCATTTT
17	few	NA	TRBV6-1	TRBJ2-4	CASSEASLFQTKNIQYF	TGTGCCAGCAGTGAAGCTTCGCTTTTTCAGACCAAAAACATTCAGTACTTC
16	NA	NA	TRBV4-1	TRBJ2-3	CASSQDRLVSTDTQYF	TGCGCCAGCAGCCAAGATCGGTTGGTATCCACAGATACGCAGTATTTT
14	NA	NA	TRBV7-9	TRBJ2-2	CASSSDWNTGELFF	TGTGCCAGCAGCTCGGACTGGAACACCGGGGAGCTGTTTTTT
13	NA	NA	TRBV19	TRBJ2-4	CASSMGAGNIQYF	TGTGCCAGTAGTATGGGGGCTGGAAACATTCAGTACTTC
17	NA	TRBD1	TRBV15	TRBJ1-3	CATSRRRDRSSGNTIYF	TGTGCCACCAGCAGACGGAGGGACAGAAGTTCTGGAAACACCATATATTTT
14	NA	NA	TRBV5-1	TRBJ1-1	CASSLGGANTEAFF	TGCGCCAGCAGCTTGGGTGGGGCGAACACTGAAGCTTTCTTT
17	few	TRBD2	TRBV5-1	TRBJ2-3	CASSLPLAGGSTDTQYF	TGCGCCAGCAGCCTCCCACTAGCGGGAGGTTCCACAGATACGCAGTATTTT
16	NA	TRBD1	TRBV5-4	TRBJ1-4	CASSLTQQGSVGKLFF	TGTGCCAGCAGCCTTACCCAACAGGGGTCGGTCGGAAAACTGTTTTTT
16	once	TRBD1	TRBV4-3	TRBJ2-7	CASSQQWDSRAYEQYF	TGCGCCAGCAGCCAACAATGGGACAGCCGGGCCTACGAGCAGTACTTC
12	few	NA	TRBV30	TRBJ1-5	CAWSVLDQPQHF	TGTGCCTGGAGTGTACTGGATCAGCCCCAGCATTTT
16	NA	NA	TRBV7-8	TRBJ1-4	CASSSQGGPGFAKLFF	TGTGCCAGCAGCTCTCAAGGTGGGCCAGGGTTTGCAAAACTGTTTTTT
16	few	TRBD1	TRBV10-1	TRBJ1-2	CASGSGTDDTNYGYTF	TGCGCCAGCGGATCCGGGACAGACGACACTAACTATGGCTACACCTTC
17	NA	NA	TRBV15	TRBJ2-6	CATSRATGFGGANVLTF	TGTGCCACCAGCAGAGCAACGGGTTTTGGTGGGGCCAACGTCCTGACTTTC
13	NA	NA	TRBV29-1	TRBJ1-2	CSVGQRQNYGYTF	TGCAGCGTTGGGCAGCGCCAAAACTATGGCTACACCTTC
13	NA	NA	TRBV11-3	TRBJ2-7	CASSSAGSYEQYF	TGTGCCAGCAGCTCCGCAGGATCCTACGAGCAGTACTTC
13	NA	NA	TRBV27	TRBJ2-7	CASSLSDSYEQYF	TGTGCCAGCAGTTTATCGGACTCCTACGAGCAGTACTTC
15	NA	NA	TRBV28	TRBJ1-1	CASSLTTPGNTEAFF	TGTGCCAGCAGTTTGACCACCCCGGGGAACACTGAAGCTTTCTTT
16	NA	TRBD1	TRBV7-2	TRBJ2-1	CASSLGLDRGVHEQFF	TGTGCCAGCAGCTTAGGATTGGACAGGGGAGTTCATGAGCAGTTCTTC
12	NA	NA	TRBV29-1	TRBJ1-2	CSVEVPYYGYTF	TGCAGCGTTGAAGTCCCATACTATGGCTACACCTTC
15	NA	NA	TRBV14	TRBJ1-1	CASSPRGAPHTEAFF	TGTGCCAGCAGCCCACGGGGGGCGCCCCACACTGAAGCTTTCTTT
14	NA	NA	TRBV7-2	TRBJ2-1	CASSQGNWYNEQFF	TGTGCCAGCAGCCAGGGGAATTGGTACAATGAGCAGTTCTTC
14	NA	NA	TRBV2	TRBJ2-5	CASSEASVRETQYF	TGTGCCAGCAGTGAAGCTAGTGTGAGGGAGACCCAGTACTTC
13	NA	NA	TRBV13	TRBJ1-2	CASILRGNYGYTF	TGTGCCAGCATACTCCGGGGTAACTATGGCTACACCTTC
13	NA	NA	TRBV30	TRBJ1-2	CAWSPLDRGGYTF	TGTGCCTGGAGTCCCCTTGACCGGGGGGGCTACACCTTC
13	NA	TRBD1	TRBV2	TRBJ2-2	CASTNRGAGELFF	TGTGCCAGCACAAACAGGGGGGCCGGGGAGCTGTTTTTT
14	few	NA	TRBV7-3	TRBJ1-4	CASTRRRDDEKLFF	TGTGCCAGCACCCGGCGCAGGGATGATGAAAAACTGTTTTTT
15	NA	TRBD2	TRBV6-1	TRBJ2-5	CASRDGLAARETQYF	TGTGCCAGCAGAGACGGACTAGCCGCCCGAGAGACCCAGTACTTC
16	NA	TRBD2	TRBV5-1	TRBJ2-2	CASSQTTSTNTGELFF	TGCGCCAGCAGCCAAACGACTAGCACGAACACCGGGGAGCTGTTTTTT
15	NA	TRBD2	TRBV28	TRBJ2-7	CASSLRGRRGGPQYF	TGTGCCAGCAGTTTAAGGGGTCGGCGGGGGGGGCCGCAGTACTTC
16	NA	TRBD2	TRBV7-9	TRBJ2-5	CASSFPGLAGGETQYF	TGTGCCAGCAGCTTTCCGGGACTAGCGGGAGGAGAGACCCAGTACTTC
15	NA	NA	TRBV19	TRBJ2-3	CASSITSWGTDTQYF	TGTGCCAGTAGTATTACTAGCTGGGGCACAGATACGCAGTATTTT
17	NA	NA	TRBV19	TRBJ1-5	CASSIRGIRVNNQPQHF	TGTGCCAGTAGTATCCGCGGGATCAGGGTAAACAATCAGCCCCAGCATTTT
14	NA	NA	TRBV2	TRBJ2-7	CASSGGLTAYEQYF	TGTGCCAGCAGTGGCGGCTTGACCGCCTACGAGCAGTACTTC
12	NA	NA	TRBV10-3	TRBJ2-7	CAISDPNYEQYF	TGTGCCATCAGTGACCCCAACTACGAGCAGTACTTC
16	once	TRBD1	TRBV9	TRBJ2-2	CASSPRGTGLAGELFF	TGTGCCAGCAGCCCCAGGGGGACAGGGTTGGCCGGGGAGCTGTTTTTT
12	NA	TRBD1	TRBV19	TRBJ1-1	CASSPQGVSAFF	TGTGCCAGTAGCCCCCAGGGGGTGTCAGCTTTCTTT
14	NA	TRBD1	TRBV4-3	TRBJ1-3	CASSPGTAGNTIYF	TGCGCCAGCAGCCCCGGGACAGCTGGAAACACCATATATTTT